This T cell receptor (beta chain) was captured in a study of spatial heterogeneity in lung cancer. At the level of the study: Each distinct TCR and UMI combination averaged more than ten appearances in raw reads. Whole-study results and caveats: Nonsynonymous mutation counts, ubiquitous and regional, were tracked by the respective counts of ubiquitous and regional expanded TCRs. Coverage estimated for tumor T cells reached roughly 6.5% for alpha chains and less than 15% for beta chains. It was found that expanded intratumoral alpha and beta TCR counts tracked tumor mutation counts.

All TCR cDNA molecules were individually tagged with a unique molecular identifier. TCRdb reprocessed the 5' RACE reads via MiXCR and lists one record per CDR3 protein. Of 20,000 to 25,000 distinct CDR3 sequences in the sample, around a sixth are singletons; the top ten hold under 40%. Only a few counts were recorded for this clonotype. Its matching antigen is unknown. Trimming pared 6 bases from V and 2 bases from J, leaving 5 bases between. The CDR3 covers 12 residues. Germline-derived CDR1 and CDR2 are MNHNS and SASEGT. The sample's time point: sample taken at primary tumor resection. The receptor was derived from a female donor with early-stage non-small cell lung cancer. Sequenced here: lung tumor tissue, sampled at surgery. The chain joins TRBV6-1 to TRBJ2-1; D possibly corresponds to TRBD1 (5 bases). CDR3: CASSRAYNEQFF. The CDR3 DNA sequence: TGTGCCAGCAGCAGGGCCTACAATGAGCAGTTCTTC.